This is a list of T cell receptor beta chains from one sample in a study of OX40 agonist ivuxolimab in advanced cancers. Sequencing used immunoSEQ multiplex PCR; TCRdb keeps in-frame clones, though not all of them. The data contain around 140,000 clones, roughly 91% of them singletons. Sequenced material: CD4+ or CD8+ T cells sorted from blood, taken in a trial of the OX40 agonist ivuxolimab. Receptor source: an adult with an advanced solid tumor such as melanoma, head and neck, liver or kidney cancer. The conserved cysteine and the conserved F or W are not part of the CDR3 here. Each record gives: D gene, V gene, J gene, CDR3 protein. A D gene is named only where the DNA matches it firmly.

D: .; V: TRBV7-3; J: TRBJ2-2; CDR3: ASSSDSNTGELF
D: .; V: TRBV19; J: TRBJ1-2; CDR3: ASSIDGSRLRYGYT
D: TRBD1; V: TRBV5-1; J: TRBJ2-2; CDR3: ASSLRTGNTGELF
D: .; V: TRBV10-3; J: TRBJ2-1; CDR3: AISGSSYSEQF
D: .; V: TRBV7-9; J: TRBJ1-3; CDR3: ASSSGQYSGNTIY
D: TRBD1; V: TRBV19; J: TRBJ1-5; CDR3: ASSSQGEQPQH
D: .; V: TRBV6-6; J: TRBJ1-3; CDR3: ASRNDLAGNTIY
D: .; V: TRBV11-2; J: TRBJ1-4; CDR3: ASSPRSSATNEKLF
D: .; V: TRBV28; J: TRBJ1-5; CDR3: ASSLTGTTNNQPQH
D: .; V: TRBV10-3; J: TRBJ2-7; CDR3: AISESRQWQY
D: .; V: TRBV15; J: TRBJ2-7; CDR3: ATSREAGLGSYEQY
D: TRBD1; V: TRBV19; J: TRBJ2-3; CDR3: ASSKDGGQVTDTQY
D: .; V: TRBV4-1; J: TRBJ1-4; CDR3: ASSQDGTTNEKLF
D: TRBD1; V: TRBV4-1; J: TRBJ1-4; CDR3: ASSQDRGRLNEKLF
D: .; V: TRBV6-1; J: TRBJ1-4; CDR3: ASSPGPNEKLF
D: TRBD1; V: TRBV9; J: TRBJ1-2; CDR3: ASSESTGGSYGYT
D: .; V: TRBV5-4; J: TRBJ2-3; CDR3: ASSSSGTDTQY
D: .; V: TRBV7-9; J: TRBJ2-5; CDR3: ASRTEAQGETQY
D: TRBD2; V: TRBV6-5; J: TRBJ2-5; CDR3: ASRSLAGGETQY
D: TRBD1; V: TRBV28; J: TRBJ2-5; CDR3: ASSFLDRGGETQY
D: .; V: TRBV5-6; J: TRBJ2-7; CDR3: ASSKWDTGYEQY
D: .; V: TRBV14; J: TRBJ2-3; CDR3: ASSQGTVTDTQY
D: .; V: TRBV30; J: TRBJ1-4; CDR3: AWSTRRLNEKLF
D: TRBD1; V: TRBV19; J: TRBJ1-1; CDR3: ASSIPWTGMNTEAF
D: TRBD1; V: TRBV28; J: TRBJ1-2; CDR3: ASSLTGVYGYT
D: .; V: TRBV5-1; J: TRBJ2-1; CDR3: ASSVQVSRDNEQF
D: TRBD2; V: TRBV5-6; J: TRBJ2-2; CDR3: ASSPGLALNTGELF
D: TRBD1; V: TRBV30; J: TRBJ2-2; CDR3: AWRFLGTGLAGELF
D: TRBD2; V: TRBV5-1; J: TRBJ2-1; CDR3: ASSPNLAATYNEQF
D: .; V: TRBV10-2; J: TRBJ1-1; CDR3: ASSDPWQFTEAF
D: .; V: TRBV9; J: TRBJ2-4; CDR3: ASSVGGYTGQAKNIQY
D: TRBD1; V: TRBV7-2; J: TRBJ1-5; CDR3: ASSPDRAYRPQH
D: TRBD2; V: TRBV11-3; J: TRBJ2-7; CDR3: ASSLAGGPAYEQY
D: .; V: TRBV5-4; J: TRBJ1-2; CDR3: ASSLGGRGYT
D: .; V: TRBV7-2; J: TRBJ2-1; CDR3: ASSFSTAGSNEQF
D: .; V: TRBV28; J: TRBJ1-1; CDR3: ASSATWGEAF
D: TRBD1; V: TRBV7-6; J: TRBJ1-1; CDR3: ASSLGTGSDTEAF
D: .; V: TRBV28; J: TRBJ1-2; CDR3: ASSSPGEGRYGYT
D: TRBD2; V: TRBV29-1; J: TRBJ2-5; CDR3: SVPLRREQETQY
D: .; V: TRBV5-4; J: TRBJ2-1; CDR3: ASSQERAWNYNEQF
D: TRBD1; V: TRBV29-1; J: TRBJ2-7; CDR3: SVQGQRYEQY
D: .; V: TRBV9; J: TRBJ2-2; CDR3: ASSPDILTNTGELF
D: TRBD2; V: TRBV7-3; J: TRBJ2-7; CDR3: ASSSSGSSYEQY
D: .; V: TRBV19; J: TRBJ1-3; CDR3: ASSLRGGNTIY
D: .; V: TRBV18; J: TRBJ2-1; CDR3: ASSPGGRGNEQF
D: .; V: TRBV4-2; J: TRBJ1-2; CDR3: ASSYGWGYT
D: .; V: TRBV4-3; J: TRBJ1-3; CDR3: ASSQGGSRDSGNTIY
D: .; V: TRBV7-9; J: TRBJ1-4; CDR3: ASSPQYYNEKLF
D: TRBD2; V: TRBV18; J: TRBJ2-7; CDR3: ASSPADGGAGEQY
D: .; V: TRBV29-1; J: TRBJ2-7; CDR3: SVGGVAGTIPFYEQY
D: .; V: TRBV11-2; J: TRBJ2-1; CDR3: ASSLEGHQASYNEQF
D: TRBD1; V: TRBV28; J: TRBJ1-2; CDR3: AIEKGANGYT
D: TRBD1; V: TRBV5-1; J: TRBJ1-2; CDR3: ASSSRDRGDYGYT
D: .; V: TRBV30; J: TRBJ2-7; CDR3: AWSLGVSYEQY
D: .; V: TRBV6-1; J: TRBJ1-1; CDR3: ASSQGENTEAF
D: TRBD2; V: TRBV9; J: TRBJ2-1; CDR3: ASSPLWVAGAYNEQF
D: .; V: TRBV27; J: TRBJ1-2; CDR3: ASTSNSRLGYT
D: .; V: TRBV7-2; J: TRBJ1-1; CDR3: ASSLSLSGQTDIEAF